This TCR beta chain came from a study of blood T cell repertoires in COVID-19. About the research overall: Acute-phase and convalescent COVID-19 samples originated in the United States, Italy and Spain. Sample material is recorded as cDNA or gDNA derived from T cells, B-cell-depleted T cells, or PBMCs.

Germline V gene data show CDR1 as ENHRY and CDR2 as SYGVKD. The CDR3 consists of 17 residues. The V end was cut by 4 bases, the J end by 0 bases, with 17 bases between. Per the authors' pipeline: Reference gene primers were amplified, and this amplification served to estimate nucleated cell counts. Generated by immunoSEQ multiplex PCR, the TCRdb table keeps only in-frame clones and is missing some. Clonal size and the V and J genes are those of that table, whereas D and trimming came from the DNA. The sample includes about 220,000 clones, 84% of them seen just once. The chain links TRBV10-3 to TRBJ2-3; a possible D gene is TRBD1 (6 bases). The sequenced material came from peripheral blood. The receptor comes from a middle-aged man who had recovered from COVID-19. In nucleotides, the CDR3 is TGTGCCATCAGTGTCCTCCAGGGGTACGATAGCACAGATACGCAGTATTTT. This codes for CAISVLQGYDSTDTQYF.